This entry lists 14 T cell receptor beta chains sequenced from one sample in a study of blood T cells in healthy people across ages. The use of a sample-barcoded 5' primer and a J-beta primer mix characterized a second PCR of about 6 to 11 cycles. TCRdb re-derived calls from the 5' RACE reads in MiXCR, one entry per CDR3 protein. The sample has under 2,000,000 distinct CDR3 sequences; approximately 50% are singletons. Sequencing used blood. Receptors originate from a middle-aged woman in good health.

The gene calls are TRBV7-9 and TRBJ1-2, with 8 bases that match TRBD1. CDR1 and CDR2 (germline): SEHNR, FQNEAQ (reference sequence). This CDR3 is built from 15 residues. The junction had 8 bases not matched to a gene; V was cut back by 2 bases and J by 6 bases. CDR3 region: CASSLSFDRGDGYTF. The CDR3 nucleotides read TGTGCCAGCAGCTTAAGCTTCGACAGGGGAGATGGCTACACCTTC.

The chain has TRBV5-1 and TRBJ2-7; D may be TRBD2 (6 bases). The CDR3 covers 17 residues. Germline V CDR1 and CDR2: SGHRS, YFSETQ. V was clipped by 6 bases and J by 4 bases, with 26 bases between them. The CDR3 DNA reads as TGCGCCAGCACCTGGAGGGTGCAGGTGCCACGAATTTACGAGCAGTACTTC. Translating it yields CASTWRVQVPRIYEQYF.

The sample holds a few counts of this clonotype. The chain carries TRBV29-1 and TRBJ2-1, with TRBD1 matching over 10 bases. With 4 bases clipped from V and 7 bases from J, the junction kept 7 bases outside the gene matches. This CDR3 contains 14 residues. The germline CDR1 and CDR2 sequences are SQVTM and ANQGSEA. The CDR3 region is CSVVHVDRGNEQFF. For the CDR3, the DNA is TGCAGCGTTGTCCACGTGGACAGGGGGAATGAGCAGTTCTTC.

This clonotype was picked up a small number of times. The V call is TRBV12-5, the J call TRBJ1-2, with D possibly TRBD1 on 6 matching bases. Germline V CDR1 and CDR2: LGHNT, FRNRAP. There are 13 residues in the CDR3. Trimming removed 5 bases from V and 4 bases from J, with 11 bases in between. The CDR3 sequence is CASGLQGVYGYTF. The CDR3 nucleotides read TGTGCTAGTGGTCTACAGGGCGTCTATGGCTACACCTTC.

The chain carries TRBV5-4 and TRBJ1-2, with D hard to call. V was shortened by 0 bases and J by 4 bases, with 13 bases between the two germline ends. The CDR3 is 15 amino acids. The V gene's germline CDR1 is SGHNT and CDR2 YYREEE (reference sequence). CDR3 coding DNA: TGTGCCAGCAGCTTGGACAGAACGAATCTCTATGGCTACACCTTC. Translated: CASSLDRTNLYGYTF. The variable domain in full, completed from reference TRBV5-4 and TRBJ1-2, reads ETGVTQSPTHLIKTRGQQVTLRCSSQSGHNTVSWYQQALGQGPQFIFQYYREEENGRGNFPPRFSGLQFPNYSSELNVNALELDDSALYLCASSLDRTNLYGYTFGSGTRLTVV.

V and J are TRBV20-1 and TRBJ2-5; D may match TRBD1 or TRBD2 (5 bases each). Germline V lookup: CDR1 DFQATT, CDR2 SNEGSKA (reference sequence). The CDR3 is 16 amino acids. Trimming removed 4 bases from V and 5 bases from J, with 23 bases in between. The CDR3 DNA follows: TGCAGTGCTAAACGAAATACCCTCGCAGGGACGGAGACCCAGTACTTC. Translation gives CSAKRNTLAGTETQYF.

This clonotype was observed a few times. The chain links TRBV7-2 to TRBJ2-3; D is possibly TRBD2 (6 bases). Per germline, CDR1 SGHTA and CDR2 FQGNSA. The CDR3 is 16 amino acids. With 1 base removed from V and 0 bases from J, the gap between germline ends came to 11 bases. Here the CDR3 reads CASSLVPGVSTDTQYF. The CDR3 DNA sequence: TGTGCCAGCAGCTTAGTCCCGGGGGTGAGCACAGATACGCAGTATTTT.

The V gene is TRBV6-5, the J gene TRBJ1-2; D is unclear. The V end was cut by 7 bases, the J end by 8 bases, with 26 bases between. This CDR3 is 16 amino acids long. Germline lookup yields CDR1 MNHEY and CDR2 SVGAGI. In DNA, the CDR3 is TGTGCCAGCAACTTATTGGGAACTGGACTGGCTGGAGGCTACACCTTC. As protein: CASNLLGTGLAGGYTF.

A few counts support this clonotype. The V and J genes are TRBV20-1 and TRBJ1-2; 10 bases map to TRBD1. CDR1 and CDR2 (germline): DFQATT, SNEGSKA (reference sequence). Unmatched junction bases numbered 2, after V lost 2 bases and J lost 2 bases. The CDR3 contains 14 residues. The CDR3 bases are TGCAGTGCTAGAACGGGACAGGGGAACTATGGCTACACCTTC. Translated: CSARTGQGNYGYTF.

V and J are TRBV28 and TRBJ1-5; possibly TRBD1 for D (6 bases). This CDR3 has 16 amino acids. The germline V gene encodes CDR1 MDHEN and CDR2 SYDVKM. Trimming took off 6 bases at V and 0 bases at J, with 15 bases between the two ends. CDR3 bases: TGTGCCAGCAGATTTACAGGGATATATAGCAATCAGCCCCAGCATTTT. This translates into CASRFTGIYSNQPQHF.

This clonotype occurred a few times. The rearrangement uses TRBV7-2 and TRBJ2-5; TRBD1 agrees at 9 bases. With V trimmed by 5 bases and J by 2 bases, 12 bases remained unmatched. The germline gives CDR1 SGHTA, CDR2 FQGNSA. The CDR3 extends over 17 amino acids. In DNA, the CDR3 is TGTGCCAGCAGCGTTTTAATCGGGACAGGGACTCAAGAGACCCAGTACTTC. Its translation: CASSVLIGTGTQETQYF.

V gene TRBV7-9 combines with J gene TRBJ2-3; 7 positions agree with TRBD2. The CDR3 consists of 16 residues. Trimming took 3 bases from V and 0 from J; bases not matched to a gene: 6. CDR1 and CDR2 from the germline V gene are SEHNR and FQNEAQ (reference sequence). The CDR3 reads CASSFVLAPSTDTQYF. CDR3 DNA sequence: TGTGCCAGCAGCTTCGTACTAGCGCCCAGCACAGATACGCAGTATTTT.

The rearrangement joins TRBV7-2 to TRBJ2-7; 13 bases are shared with TRBD2. V shed 3 bases, J shed 3 bases, and the junction held 8 bases outside the gene matches. The CDR3 runs 17 residues. Looked up from germline, CDR1 is SGHTA and CDR2 is FQGNSA. This chain's CDR3 is CASSFTSGGGIFYEQYF. The CDR3 nucleotides are TGTGCCAGCAGCTTCACTAGCGGGGGGGGGATTTTCTACGAGCAGTACTTC.

The chain links TRBV20-1 to TRBJ1-5; the D is unclear. The CDR3 is 14 residues long. Germline loops: CDR1 DFQATT, CDR2 SNEGSKA (reference sequence). V was shortened by 3 bases and J by 1 base, with 10 bases between the two germline ends. CDR3 protein: CSASIGQSNQPQHF. The CDR3 nucleotides read TGCAGTGCTAGTATAGGGCAGAGCAATCAGCCCCAGCATTTT.